This T cell receptor beta chain appears in the sequencing data of a study of response to subunit inactivated influenza vaccine (dated by TCRdb to 2017 to 2018). Background for the entire study: The study used deep quantitative T cell receptor repertoire profiling to track responses to a trivalent subunit inactivated influenza vaccine.

Points the paper makes about the study in general: According to the authors, only a limited number of new T cells may be recruited by each seasonal influenza vaccination.

This clonotype was found once. What this receptor recognizes is not known. No per-base quality is available; no much larger clone lies one base away. Evidence from a single read is weak. Library construction relied on RT-PCR. The sequencer was an Illumina HiSeq 2500. The public reads were reanalyzed by TCRdb: fastp trimming at Q25, MiXCR alignment, in-frame beta chains only. When rows share a CDR3 protein, they turn into one entry using the most common DNA and genes. Counted in this sample were hundreds of thousands of distinct CDR3 sequences; approximately 17% of them appeared once. The leading ten clones occupy approximately 10% of the sample. The receptor comes from a man aged 45-65 years who received an inactivated influenza vaccine. Donor details come from another sample of the same person, matched by shared clones. Material: PBMCs from blood, obtained roughly 5 days after vaccination.

The DNA reads TGTGCCAGCAGCCGGTGGCCAGCGGGGGGGCCGGAAGAGACCCAGTACTTC. Protein translation: CASSRWPAGGPEETQYF. The rearranged segments are TRBV5-5 and TRBJ2-5, and TRBD2 matches 10 of the central bases. Trimming takes 4 bases off V and 3 bases off J; junction bases not matched to a gene: 12. For CDR1 and CDR2, the germline V gene (reference sequence) lists SGHKS and YYEKEE. The CDR3 contains 17 residues, cysteine and phenylalanine counted. Only the CDR3 portion is preserved as DNA: 51 bases, with reading frame beginning at the first base.